The rows below give T cell receptor beta chains drawn from one sample of a study of T cell responses to AZD1222 COVID-19 vaccine. Method: immunoSEQ multiplex PCR; TCRdb's copy keeps in-frame clones and lacks some. This table holds around 70,000 clones, 87% found once. The starting material was peripheral blood, obtained 28 days after the second AZD1222 dose. These receptors were obtained from an adult who received the AZD1222 COVID-19 vaccine. Both conserved end residues are part of each CDR3. A D gene is named only where the DNA matches it firmly. Size is stated for part of the rows, as once, few or many counts, or as a class when the clone is expanded.

16,.,TRBJ2-2,TRBD2,TRBV5-1,CASSPGLAENTGELFF,TGCGCCAGCAGCCCGGGACTAGCGGAGAACACCGGGGAGCTGTTTTTT
19,.,TRBJ2-2,TRBD2,TRBV3-1/TRBV3-2,CASSPQALAGGPGTGELFF,TGTGCCAGCAGCCCCCAGGCCCTAGCGGGAGGGCCTGGCACCGGGGAGCTGTTTTTT
12,once,TRBJ2-3,TRBD2,TRBV29-1,CSVDRGEDTQYF,TGCAGCGTTGACCGGGGGGAAGATACGCAGTATTTT
15,.,TRBJ1-2,.,TRBV6-5,CASSYSSERRAGYTF,TGTGCCAGCAGTTACTCGTCAGAGAGAAGGGCTGGCTACACCTTC
12,.,TRBJ2-7,TRBD1,TRBV27,CASRTGPHEQYF,TGTGCCAGCAGGACAGGGCCCCACGAGCAGTACTTC
17,.,TRBJ2-6,TRBD1,TRBV19,CASTPQGAPSGANVLTF,TGTGCCAGTACCCCACAGGGGGCCCCCTCTGGGGCCAACGTCCTGACTTTC
12,.,TRBJ1-1,TRBD1,TRBV12-3/TRBV12-4,CASDRDETEAFF,TGTGCCAGCGACAGGGATGAAACTGAAGCTTTCTTT
15,.,TRBJ1-5,TRBD1,TRBV5-1,CASSSTGMRNQPQHF,TGCGCCAGCAGCTCGACAGGGATGCGCAATCAGCCCCAGCATTTT
16,.,TRBJ1-6,.,TRBV2,CASSERGNAYNSPLHF,TGTGCCAGCAGTGAACGGGGGAACGCATATAATTCACCCCTCCACTTT
17,.,TRBJ1-2,TRBD1,TRBV27,CASSPLGQGFLYYGYTF,TGTGCCAGCAGTCCCCTCGGACAGGGTTTCTTGTACTATGGCTACACCTTC
16,.,TRBJ2-3,TRBD2,TRBV14,CASSQPTSGGADTQYF,TGTGCCAGCAGCCAACCAACTAGCGGCGGAGCAGATACGCAGTATTTT
16,.,TRBJ2-5,TRBD1,TRBV9,CASSVATGQAQETQYF,TGTGCCAGCAGCGTAGCAACAGGACAGGCCCAAGAGACCCAGTACTTC
15,.,TRBJ1-5,TRBD1,TRBV7-2,CASSPGQGINQPQHF,TGTGCCAGCAGCCCAGGACAGGGGATAAATCAGCCCCAGCATTTT
15,.,TRBJ1-4,.,TRBV21-1,CASSRGARVGEKLFF,TGTGCCAGCAGCAGGGGGGCCAGGGTAGGAGAAAAACTGTTTTTT
16,.,TRBJ2-2,.,TRBV25-1,CASSPRGAINTGELFF,TGTGCCAGCAGCCCACGTGGGGCTATTAACACCGGGGAGCTGTTTTTT
16,.,TRBJ1-2,TRBD1,TRBV30,CAWSFRGGQAIYGYTF,TGTGCCTGGAGTTTTAGAGGTGGACAGGCAATATATGGCTACACCTTC
14,once,TRBJ1-5,.,TRBV3-1/TRBV3-2,CASSPGGLNQPQHF,TGTGCCAGCAGCCCAGGCGGACTCAATCAGCCCCAGCATTTT
12,few,TRBJ1-3,.,TRBV6-5,CASRSSGNTIYF,TGTGCCAGCAGGAGCTCTGGAAACACCATATATTTT
16,.,TRBJ2-7,.,TRBV29-1,CSVEAGSGIGTYEQYF,TGCAGCGTTGAAGCCGGCTCAGGGATCGGTACCTACGAGCAGTACTTC
15,.,TRBJ1-5,.,TRBV6-2/TRBV6-3,CASSSSAGFSQPQHF,TGTGCCAGCAGCTCCTCGGCCGGTTTTAGTCAGCCCCAGCATTTT
14,.,TRBJ2-1,TRBD2,TRBV7-3,CASSQTSVLNEQFF,TGTGCCAGCAGCCAAACTAGCGTACTCAATGAGCAGTTCTTC
14,.,TRBJ1-1,.,TRBV3-1/TRBV3-2,CASSPMVRGEEAFF,TGTGCCAGCAGCCCAATGGTTAGGGGGGAAGAAGCTTTCTTT
15,.,TRBJ1-3,.,TRBV7-9,CASSLKGYSGNTIYF,TGTGCCAGCAGCCTTAAGGGGTACTCTGGAAACACCATATATTTT
15,.,TRBJ2-3,TRBD1,TRBV5-1,CASSLGGTGTDTQYF,TGCGCCAGCAGCTTGGGTGGGACAGGCACAGATACGCAGTATTTT
13,few,TRBJ1-5,.,TRBV19,CASSRAIGQPQHF,TGTGCCAGTAGTAGGGCGATTGGGCAGCCCCAGCATTTT
13,few,TRBJ2-3,.,TRBV7-2,CASGKASTDTQYF,TGTGCCAGCGGAAAAGCTAGCACAGATACGCAGTATTTT
15,.,TRBJ2-5,.,TRBV3-1/TRBV3-2,CASSRAGDGGETQYF,TGTGCCAGCAGCCGGGCCGGGGACGGCGGAGAGACCCAGTACTTC
16,.,TRBJ1-1,TRBD1,TRBV6-1,CASSEAFRGLNTEAFF,TGTGCCAGCAGTGAAGCCTTCAGGGGGCTGAACACTGAAGCTTTCTTT
12,.,TRBJ1-2,.,TRBV29-1,CSVVRTVYGYTF,TGCAGCGTTGTCCGGACGGTCTATGGCTACACCTTC
14,.,TRBJ1-2,.,TRBV10-3,CAISAGAANYGYTF,TGTGCCATCAGTGCAGGGGCAGCTAACTATGGCTACACCTTC
15,.,TRBJ2-1,.,TRBV27,CASRIASSSYNEQFF,TGTGCCAGCAGGATAGCGTCTAGCTCCTACAATGAGCAGTTCTTC
16,.,TRBJ1-2,.,TRBV19,CASSIGGQGIIYGYTF,TGTGCCAGTAGTATAGGCGGGCAGGGAATCATCTATGGCTACACCTTC
14,.,TRBJ1-3,.,TRBV4-1,CASSRSFSGNTIYF,TGCGCCAGCAGCCGGAGCTTCTCTGGAAACACCATATATTTT
15,.,TRBJ2-1,.,TRBV21-1,CASIEGRGSYNEQFF,TGTGCCAGCATCGAGGGGAGGGGCTCCTACAATGAGCAGTTCTTC
14,once,TRBJ1-1,.,TRBV6-5,CASTPLGGATEAFF,TGTGCCAGCACCCCGCTGGGGGGGGCCACTGAAGCTTTCTTT
16,.,TRBJ2-5,.,TRBV6-5,CASSYSRVGGPKTQYF,TGTGCCAGCAGTTACTCGAGGGTTGGGGGCCCAAAGACCCAGTACTTC
14,.,TRBJ2-7,.,TRBV11-1,CASSADLLSYEQYF,TGTGCCAGCAGCGCGGACCTCCTCTCCTACGAGCAGTACTTC
13,medium-sized,TRBJ2-7,.,TRBV12-3/TRBV12-4,CASSLNRWNEQYF,TGTGCCAGCAGTTTAAATCGGTGGAACGAGCAGTACTTC
13,.,TRBJ1-2,.,TRBV27,CASSRDTDYGYTF,TGTGCCAGCAGCCGGGACACCGACTATGGCTACACCTTC
14,.,TRBJ1-1,.,TRBV5-4,CASSNGGRGTEAFF,TGTGCCAGCAGCAACGGCGGGAGGGGCACTGAAGCTTTCTTT
15,.,TRBJ1-6,.,TRBV3-1/TRBV3-2,CASSQQGTNNSPLHF,TGTGCCAGCAGCCAACAGGGTACAAATAATTCACCCCTCCACTTT
15,.,TRBJ2-5,TRBD2,TRBV27,CASSLTSGGQETQYF,TGTGCCAGCAGTTTAACCTCGGGGGGCCAAGAGACCCAGTACTTC
16,.,TRBJ1-2,.,TRBV5-1,CASSLGPVGAAGGYTF,TGCGCCAGCAGCTTGGGTCCGGTAGGGGCAGCGGGTGGCTACACCTTC
15,once,TRBJ2-2,.,TRBV18,CASSPGTGRAGELFF,TGTGCCAGCTCACCAGGAACAGGCCGGGCCGGGGAGCTGTTTTTT
16,.,TRBJ2-3,TRBD2,TRBV4-2,CASSSTSGSGKDTQYF,TGTGCCAGCAGCTCTACTAGCGGGAGCGGGAAAGATACGCAGTATTTT
15,.,TRBJ1-5,.,TRBV6-5,CASGVFADSNQPQHF,TGTGCCAGTGGGGTTTTTGCGGATAGCAATCAGCCCCAGCATTTT